This T cell receptor (beta chain) was sequenced during a study of blood T cell repertoires in COVID-19. The data were produced by immunoSEQ multiplex PCR, yet TCRdb's version contains in-frame clones alone and is incomplete. The table includes about 170,000 clones, around 89% detected once. Germline assignment: CDR1 MNHEY and CDR2 SVGAGI. This CDR3 has 14 residues. The V and J ends lost 6 bases and 6 bases respectively, with 15 bases between them. The receptor comes from a woman younger than 30 who had recovered from COVID-19. The specimen was PBMCs or T cells enriched from blood (not recorded which). The V gene is TRBV6-5, the J gene TRBJ1-5; possibly TRBD1 for D (5 bases). CDR3 DNA: TGTGCCAGCAGCAACCAGGGTTGGGGTCAGCCCCAGCATTTT. It encodes CASSNQGWGQPQHF.